This T cell receptor beta chain was retrieved from a study of post-analysis software for immune sequencing data. Overall study: Some patients lacked subtype; others had relapsing-remitting, secondary progressive or progressive-relapsing disease.

Points from the study as a whole: Samples prepared in the same batch strongly co-clustered by F measure. In patients, TRBV5-6, TRBV5-1 and TRBV20-1 belonged to roughly 5 TRBV segments found more frequently than in controls. Patients with multiple sclerosis recorded significantly lower normalized Chao1 diversity than controls, the study found.

Trimming cost V 4 bases and J 12 bases, with 16 bases left between them. CDR1 and CDR2 (germline): LGHDT, YNNKEL (reference sequence). The CDR3 has 13 amino acids. Prepared libraries of TCR beta cDNA carried unique molecular identifiers. Input populations of about 1 to 11 million T cells gave rise to approximately 480,000 cDNA molecules. TCRdb reanalysed the PCR reads using MiXCR and keeps one entry per CDR3 protein. The data show 700,000 to 800,000 distinct CDR3 sequences, with approximately 30% seen just once and around 0.55% held by the top ten. About this clonotype itself: As yet, its antigen is unknown.

This sequence was found in a girl aged 5-17 years with multiple sclerosis. V is TRBV3-1 and J is TRBJ2-1; maybe TRBD2 (5 bases). The sequenced sample consisted of blood. CDR3 region: CASSRPGFDGQFF. Here the CDR3 DNA reads TGTGCCAGCAGCCGCCCGGGGTTCGATGGGCAGTTCTTC.